A single sample gave rise to the 2 T cell receptor beta chains below, sequenced in a study of T-cell memory formation after mild COVID-19. TCRdb reprocessed the 5' RACE reads via MiXCR and lists one record per CDR3 protein. The sample shows about 390,000 distinct CDR3 sequences, about 15% of them seen only once. Sequenced: PBMCs or a T cell subset sorted from them (not recorded which). These receptors all stem from a man aged 18 to 30 who had mild COVID-19 (a few samples of this study predate the infection). Cell type and time point are not known.

For the CDR3, the DNA is TGTGCCAGCAGCCTGGGACTAGCTTATAGGACCCAGTACTTC. It encodes CASSLGLAYRTQYF. The chain carries TRBV7-2 and TRBJ2-5; 9 bases are shared with TRBD2. With V trimmed by 5 bases and J by 7 bases, 8 bases remained unmatched. The CDR3 covers 14 residues. CDR1 and CDR2 from the germline V gene are SGHTA and FQGNSA.

There are a few counts of this clonotype. The rearrangement links TRBV15 to TRBJ1-2; 9 nucleotides align to TRBD1. This CDR3 contains 15 residues. V lost 5 bases, J lost 2 bases, and 6 bases stayed unmatched. CDR1 and CDR2 from the germline V gene are LNHNV and YYDKDF (reference sequence). The CDR3 loop is CATSGPGQGNYGYTF. As DNA, the CDR3 is TGTGCCACCAGCGGTCCTGGACAGGGGAACTATGGCTACACCTTC.